The text below deals with one T cell receptor (beta chain). Its antigen is still unknown. One junction end does not reproduce the germline sequence, and a read error may be involved. One collaborating source in Seattle enrolled patients while the patients were actively infected and followed the patients over time throughout the course of disease. Whole blood was collected in K2EDTA tubes by collaborating institutions according to the institutions' own protocols. For TCRbeta analysis, collaborators shipped samples in one of three forms: frozen whole blood, isolated PBMCs, or DNA extracted from either of those sample types. The immunoSEQ Assay, a bias-controlled multiplex PCR, was used to amplify TCRbeta CDR3 regions from genomic DNA. Per the source publication's procedure: Nucleated cell counts per sample were estimated from amplification of reference gene primers within the assay. To quantify the absolute abundance of each unique TCRbeta CDR3 rearrangement, sequence reads were collapsed and filtered. For each sample, productive Simpson clonality was calculated by taking the square root of Simpson's diversity index across productive rearrangements. This is the immuneACCESS table as TCRdb keeps it, with only in-frame sequences that have V and J called. A part of the clones is gone; compared with another copy, unresolved V genes explain less than half, and the rest is unexplained. From that table come the V and J calls and clone size; the DNA was used to work out D and trimming. The sample yields roughly 380,000 clones; roughly 90% were counted once. In total, the top ten clones hold just under 4% of the sample.

This sample was included in a study of blood T cell repertoires in COVID-19 (dated by TCRdb to the early 2020s). Study-level background: Samples from collaborators originated in the United States, Italy and Spain and spanned both the acute and convalescent phases of COVID-19. The prospective study material was composed of cDNA or gDNA derived from T cells, B-cell-depleted T cells, or PBMCs. Deeply sampled blood TCRbeta repertoires from subjects exposed to, actively infected with, or recovered from COVID-19 were included in the dataset. The repertoires were made available in a free public database intended to serve as a resource for research on the immune response to SARS-CoV-2. Samples were obtained from the ongoing ImmuneRACE study (first 160 participants) and from about 1,300 subjects provided by 6 global collaborators. A de-identified subject ID, COVID-19 status, age in years and sex were almost always included in the sample metadata. Where HLA class I and class II types were available, the types were taken from metadata supplied by the sample provider, not from assay-based typing.

The CDR3 contains 14 residues, cysteine and phenylalanine counted. Only the CDR3 region is kept as DNA, spanning 42 bases read in frame from base 1. Study-wide conclusions, independent of this receptor: Clinical and demographic metadata were provided uncurated, with the amount varying by source and participant.

This sequence originates from a woman aged 55-70 years with COVID-19, enrolled during active disease. This sequence uses TRBV6-7 and TRBJ1-1, with 9 bases in between that match TRBD1. TRBV6-7 carries the ORF label, with uncertain function. Sequenced: peripheral blood. CDR3 loop: CASSPGTGNPEAFF. The DNA sequence is TGTGCCAGCAGTCCCGGGACAGGGAACCCTGAAGCTTTCTTT.